A single T cell receptor beta chain is shown here with its context. Its target is not known. The data were obtained in a study of vaccination and CD4 T cells after COVID-19. Study details: Recovered patients in the cohort numbered six men and four women, two of them Hispanic.

J gave up 3 bases and V 6 bases, and 7 bases lay outside the gene matches. This CDR3 is 14 amino acids long. Germline values: CDR1 MNHNS, CDR2 SASEGT. Each CDR3 protein gets one entry after TCRdb re-called the PCR reads with MiXCR. The table includes some 28,000 distinct CDR3 sequences, roughly 51% detected once. The sample's time point: late sampling 161 to 241 days after vaccination in a few convalescent patients. Study conclusions and caveats: Although the median of SARS-CoV-2-reactive clonotypes rose from around 19 to 38, the change was not significant. Spike mono-reactivity held for 304 of 307 vaccine-specific clones in convalescent patients.

The rearrangement links TRBV6-1 to TRBJ2-7; the match to TRBD1 covers 8 bases. The starting material was CD4+ T cells from blood, obtained about 7 months after SARS-CoV-2 vaccination. The source is a human donor who had recovered from COVID-19. The CDR3 is CASSPGQAYYEQYF. The DNA of the CDR3 is TGTGCCAGCAGCCCGGGACAGGCTTACTACGAGCAGTACTTC.